This note documents a single T cell receptor beta chain sequence. Its specificity is unknown. The source of the sample is a study of regulatory dendritic cells for organ transplantation. Findings of the study overall: Naive T cells showed high diversity, memory cells less, memory CD8+ least. Resting memory CD8+ T cells held the most alloreactive clonotypes.

Memory T cells were CD45RO+, naive were CD45RA+, sorted by FACS. The assay was immunoSEQ multiplex PCR, and TCRdb's table has in-frame clones only and misses some. This table holds 30,000 to 40,000 clones, roughly 91% found once. Trimming took off 6 bases at V and 6 bases at J, with 3 bases between the two ends. Germline loops: CDR1 SGHTS, CDR2 YDEGEE. The CDR3 has 9 residues. The clonotype was recovered from a human donor in good health. The V gene is TRBV5-8, the J gene TRBJ1-2; no firm D call. The sample comprised naive CD4+ T cells from blood. Described subset: CD45RA+ naive T cells. The CDR3 sequence is CASINGYTF. The DNA for the CDR3 is TGTGCCAGCATCAATGGCTACACCTTC.